A selection of T cell receptor beta chains follows, all from one sample in a study of blood T cell repertoires in COVID-19. Only in-frame clones appear in the TCRdb table, and some are missing; sequencing was by immunoSEQ multiplex PCR. The repertoire has about 170,000 clones, around 84% of them found once; the top ten carry roughly 15%. The sample taken for sequencing was peripheral blood. Every receptor here comes from a woman aged 70 to 79 with COVID-19, enrolled during active disease. CDR3s include the opening cysteine and the closing phenylalanine or tryptophan. The D gene is left open where the match is weak. Only some rows state a clone size, as once, few, many or a class for expanded clones.

d_call	v_call	clone_size	j_call	cdr3_aa	cdr3_nt
.	TRBV11-3	once	TRBJ2-7	CASSLASRGEQYF	TGTGCCAGCAGCTTAGCTAGCCGCGGGGAGCAGTACTTC
.	TRBV25-1	.	TRBJ2-7	CASSEGSRYEQYF	TGTGCCAGCAGTGAGGGGAGTCGCTACGAGCAGTACTTC
.	TRBV7-2	few	TRBJ2-7	CASSSSTALEQYF	TGTGCCAGCAGCTCCAGTACCGCTCTCGAGCAGTACTTC
TRBD2	TRBV4-1	once	TRBJ2-5	CASSPGRGGAEGTQYF	TGCGCCAGCAGCCCTGGACGCGGGGGGGCCGAGGGGACCCAGTACTTC
.	TRBV12-5	once	TRBJ1-2	CASGGGEGTRGGYTF	TGTGCTAGTGGTGGAGGGGAGGGGACACGAGGGGGCTACACCTTC
TRBD2	TRBV27	.	TRBJ2-5	CASSPGLAVHQETQYF	TGTGCCAGCAGTCCGGGACTAGCGGTCCACCAAGAGACCCAGTACTTC
.	TRBV30	.	TRBJ1-1	CAWSGPTEAFF	TGTGCCTGGAGTGGTCCAACTGAAGCTTTCTTT
.	TRBV10-3	.	TRBJ1-1	CAIRAYVGSRSTEAFF	TGTGCCATCAGAGCCTACGTGGGGAGTAGAAGCACTGAAGCTTTCTTT
.	TRBV28	.	TRBJ1-3	CASSLNEGRRNTIYF	TGTGCCAGCAGTTTAAATGAGGGAAGGAGAAACACCATATATTTT
TRBD2	TRBV24-1	.	TRBJ2-3	CATSPTSAFFQGTDTQYF	TGTGCCACCAGCCCTACTAGCGCCTTCTTTCAGGGCACAGATACGCAGTATTTT
.	TRBV3-1/TRBV3-2	few	TRBJ1-5	CASSQERSNQPQHF	TGTGCCAGCAGCCAAGAGAGGAGCAATCAGCCCCAGCATTTT
TRBD1	TRBV6-5	.	TRBJ1-6	CASSDTGGNHSPLHF	TGTGCCAGCAGCGATACAGGGGGCAACCACTCACCCCTCCACTTT
TRBD2	TRBV5-1	once	TRBJ2-5	CASSSTSGAQETQYF	TGCGCCAGCAGCTCGACTAGCGGGGCACAAGAGACCCAGTACTTC
.	TRBV25-1	.	TRBJ1-3	CASSPPGGNTIYF	TGTGCCAGCAGTCCTCCGGGAGGAAACACCATATATTTT
.	TRBV3-1/TRBV3-2	.	TRBJ1-5	CASSQVINQPQHF	TGTGCCAGCAGCCAAGTTATCAATCAGCCCCAGCATTTT
.	TRBV2	few	TRBJ1-2	CASSLRVTGHGYTF	TGTGCCAGCAGCCTCAGGGTAACAGGGCATGGCTACACCTTC
TRBD1	TRBV6-5	.	TRBJ1-1	CASSSAGTGKTEAFF	TGTGCCAGCAGTTCTGCCGGGACAGGGAAAACTGAAGCTTTCTTT
.	TRBV30	.	TRBJ1-1	CAWSVGAEAFF	TGTGCCTGGAGTGTAGGGGCTGAAGCTTTCTTT
.	TRBV7-2	.	TRBJ2-7	CASGRGSRYEQYF	TGTGCCAGCGGCAGGGGCAGCAGGTACGAGCAGTACTTC
TRBD2	TRBV5-1	.	TRBJ2-1	CASSFPTSGGALYNEQFF	TGCGCCAGCAGCTTCCCGACTAGCGGGGGGGCCTTATACAATGAGCAGTTCTTC
.	TRBV28	.	TRBJ2-3	CASRPTGLDADTQYF	TGTGCCAGCAGGCCGACGGGGTTGGACGCAGATACGCAGTATTTT
.	TRBV6-5	.	TRBJ2-7	CASSRGQWNEQYF	TGTGCCAGCAGTCGAGGCCAGTGGAACGAGCAGTACTTC
TRBD1	TRBV10-3	.	TRBJ1-2	CAISLTGADGYTF	TGTGCCATCAGTCTAACAGGGGCTGATGGCTACACCTTC
TRBD1	TRBV27	.	TRBJ1-3	CASGTGGLYSGNTIYF	TGTGCCAGCGGTACAGGGGGCCTTTACTCTGGAAACACCATATATTTT
TRBD2	TRBV28	.	TRBJ2-3	CASRTLAGGTDTQYF	TGTGCCAGCAGAACACTAGCGGGGGGCACAGATACGCAGTATTTT
TRBD2	TRBV19	.	TRBJ2-3	CASSNPPLAGSTDTQYF	TGTGCCAGTAGTAACCCCCCGCTAGCGGGGAGCACAGATACGCAGTATTTT
TRBD1	TRBV7-6	.	TRBJ2-3	CASSFRTGRSDTQYF	TGTGCCAGCAGCTTCCGGACAGGGAGGTCAGATACGCAGTATTTT
.	TRBV5-1	.	TRBJ1-1	CASSLEYGAAFF	TGCGCCAGCAGCTTGGAATATGGGGCGGCTTTCTTT
.	TRBV30	once	TRBJ1-1	CAWRLTVEAFF	TGTGCCTGGAGGCTTACAGTTGAAGCTTTCTTT
.	TRBV5-4	.	TRBJ1-2	CASTLKGPGNYGYTF	TGTGCCAGCACCTTAAAGGGGCCCGGAAACTATGGCTACACCTTC
.	TRBV6-5	few	TRBJ2-1	CASSPSSQGQQFF	TGTGCCAGCAGTCCTTCGTCTCAGGGCCAGCAGTTCTTC
.	TRBV18	.	TRBJ1-6	CASSPLDGLNSPLHF	TGTGCCAGCTCACCGTTAGACGGACTCAATTCACCCCTCCACTTT
.	TRBV27	.	TRBJ1-2	CASSSPGGYGYTF	TGTGCCAGCAGTTCCCCCGGAGGATACGGCTACACCTTC
.	TRBV7-3	.	TRBJ2-1	CASSLIPRVYNEQFF	TGTGCCAGCAGCTTAATCCCGAGGGTTTACAATGAGCAGTTCTTC
TRBD2	TRBV27	.	TRBJ2-3	CASSLYGYSGGRTDTQYF	TGTGCCAGCAGTTTATATGGGTATAGCGGGGGGCGCACAGATACGCAGTATTTT
.	TRBV21-1	once	TRBJ2-7	CASSKLIVRTGGDTENEQYF	TGTGCCAGCAGCAAACTTATTGTTCGGACAGGGGGGGACACCGAAAACGAGCAGTACTTC
.	TRBV3-1/TRBV3-2	once	TRBJ2-2	CASSQGQVNGELFF	TGTGCCAGCAGCCAAGGACAGGTGAACGGGGAGCTGTTTTTT
TRBD1	TRBV2	few	TRBJ1-4	CASNGQGAYPEKLFF	TGTGCCAGCAATGGACAGGGAGCCTATCCTGAAAAACTGTTTTTT
TRBD2	TRBV24-1	.	TRBJ2-7	CATSDPGTSAKQYF	TGTGCCACCAGTGATCCCGGGACTAGTGCGAAGCAGTACTTC
.	TRBV18	once	TRBJ1-1	CASSPNYGRGEAFF	TGTGCCAGCTCACCCAACTACGGCAGGGGTGAAGCTTTCTTT
TRBD2	TRBV7-2	.	TRBJ2-5	CASSITTSGSSGSQYF	TGTGCCAGCAGCATCACTACTAGCGGGAGTTCCGGGTCCCAGTACTTC
.	TRBV7-2	.	TRBJ2-6	CASSLVRSGANVLTF	TGTGCCAGCAGCCTAGTCCGCTCTGGGGCCAACGTCCTGACTTTC
TRBD2	TRBV7-2	.	TRBJ2-3	CASSLVWVGGETTDTQYF	TGTGCCAGCAGCTTAGTTTGGGTGGGGGGGGAGACCACAGATACGCAGTATTTT
.	TRBV6-1	.	TRBJ2-1	CASSESPHRDSRFNEQFF	TGTGCCAGCAGTGAAAGCCCCCACCGCGACTCCCGTTTTAATGAGCAGTTCTTC
.	TRBV18	.	TRBJ2-2	CASSPTPGGGELFF	TGTGCCAGCTCACCCACGCCCGGGGGCGGGGAGCTGTTTTTT
.	TRBV11-2	once	TRBJ2-1	CASSKSYQGNEQFF	TGTGCCAGCAGTAAAAGCTATCAGGGCAATGAGCAGTTCTTC
.	TRBV6-6	.	TRBJ1-1	CASSNREGRARAFF	TGTGCCAGCAGTAACAGGGAGGGCAGAGCTAGGGCTTTCTTT
.	TRBV11-2	once	TRBJ1-1	CASRAASGNTEAFF	TGTGCCAGCAGAGCGGCGAGCGGGAACACTGAAGCTTTCTTT
TRBD2	TRBV5-6	.	TRBJ2-4	CASSYPGLAGGAKNIQYF	TGTGCCAGCAGCTACCCGGGACTAGCGGGAGGGGCCAAAAACATTCAGTACTTC
.	TRBV9	.	TRBJ2-2	CASRGANTGELFF	TGTGCCAGCAGGGGGGCAAACACCGGGGAGCTGTTTTTT
TRBD1	TRBV28	.	TRBJ2-3	CASSPRQGGTDTQYF	TGTGCCAGCAGCCCGCGACAGGGTGGGACAGATACGCAGTATTTT
.	TRBV5-1	.	TRBJ1-2	CASSLGVGNRIEDYTF	TGCGCCAGCAGCTTGGGGGTTGGAAACCGAATTGAGGACTACACCTTC
TRBD2	TRBV6-4	.	TRBJ2-1	CASSDLAGMGDNEQFF	TGTGCCAGCAGTGACCTAGCGGGGATGGGGGACAATGAGCAGTTCTTC
TRBD1	TRBV27	.	TRBJ1-6	CASSPRTGIGSPLHF	TGTGCCAGCAGTCCCAGGACAGGGATAGGATCACCCCTCCACTTT
.	TRBV6-5	once	TRBJ2-1	CASRDAGPVVEQFF	TGTGCCAGCAGGGACGCGGGCCCGGTCGTGGAGCAGTTCTTC
.	TRBV14	.	TRBJ1-2	CASSQDMYMGYTF	TGTGCCAGCAGCCAAGATATGTATATGGGCTACACCTTC
.	TRBV19	.	TRBJ1-3	CASSIRGTLRNTIYF	TGTGCCAGTAGTATAAGGGGGACACTTCGAAACACCATATATTTT